This T cell receptor beta chain was sequenced during a study of T cell responses to AZD1222 COVID-19 vaccine. Second-dose recipients at about 4 or about 12 weeks were treated as one pooled group. This table comes from immunoSEQ multiplex PCR, and its TCRdb copy is limited to in-frame clones, with some not included. The profile shows 150,000 to 200,000 clones, 88% of them singletons. This CDR3 has 10 residues. V was cut by 9 bases and J by 1 base, with 3 bases left in between. The genes are TRBV12-3 or TRBV12-4 and TRBJ1-1; D remains unclear. The starting material was peripheral blood, obtained 28 days after the second AZD1222 dose. The sequence derives from an adult who received the AZD1222 COVID-19 vaccine. The CDR3 bases are TGTGCCAGTTCGAACACTGAAGCTTTCTTT. This translates into CASSNTEAFF.